A selection of T cell receptor beta chains follows, all from one sample in a study of molecular identifiers for immune sequencing clone quantification. Each CDR3 protein is one row after TCRdb ran MiXCR on the PCR reads. The repertoire consists of about 320,000 distinct CDR3 sequences, with about 22% occurring once and the leading ten covering around 0.74%. Sequenced material: naive CD8+ T cells from blood, with Jurkat cell RNA spiked in. These receptors were obtained from a human donor in good health. Some libraries in this study had Jurkat cell RNA spiked in. Each CDR3 is given with its conserved first and last residue. D genes are given only for firm matches. Rows may omit the clone size; those that give it use once, few, many or a size class.

NA	TRBJ1-2	TRBD1	TRBV27	TGTGCCAGCAGTTCGGACAGGGAGGATGGCTACACCTTC	CASSSDREDGYTF
many	TRBJ1-1	NA	TRBV2	TGTGCCAGCAGTCTCTCCCCAAGTAACATGAACACTGAAGCTTTCTTT	CASSLSPSNMNTEAFF
NA	TRBJ2-3	NA	TRBV24-1	TGTGCCACCAGTGATTTAGGGCAGGTACTAACCTGGGATACGCAGTATTTT	CATSDLGQVLTWDTQYF
few	TRBJ1-1	NA	TRBV4-1	TGCGCCAGCAGCCCGCGTCTGGGGGTTAACACTGAAGCTTTCTTT	CASSPRLGVNTEAFF
few	TRBJ2-2	TRBD1	TRBV19	TGTGCCAGTAGCAATAGACAGGGGAGGACCGGGGAGCTGTTTTTT	CASSNRQGRTGELFF
many	TRBJ1-2	NA	TRBV19	TGTGCCAGTAGTCTCGGGACAATTAACGCCTATGGCTACACCTTC	CASSLGTINAYGYTF
many	TRBJ1-1	NA	TRBV4-3	TGCGCCAGCAGCCGTAACAGGGCGCAGAACACTGAAGCTTTCTTT	CASSRNRAQNTEAFF
few	TRBJ2-5	NA	TRBV14	TGTGCCAGCAGCCAAGATCATTTAGGGTCCTTAGGGGATCCCGATAGGACCCAGTACTTC	CASSQDHLGSLGDPDRTQYF
NA	TRBJ2-5	NA	TRBV12-3/TRBV12-4	TGTGCCAGCACCCCTACAGGTCCGCGACAAGAGACCCAGTACTTC	CASTPTGPRQETQYF
many	TRBJ2-2	TRBD2	TRBV6-5	TGTGCCAGCACCTTAACTAGCGGGAGTGGCACCGGGGAGCTGTTTTTT	CASTLTSGSGTGELFF
few	TRBJ2-5	NA	TRBV28	TGTGCCAGCACCGCCCCCCACGGGGGCGAAGAGACCCAGTACTTC	CASTAPHGGEETQYF
NA	TRBJ2-7	TRBD2	TRBV27	TGTGCCAGCAGTCCCACCGGGGGGAGGGCCTACGAGCAGTACTTC	CASSPTGGRAYEQYF
NA	TRBJ2-2	NA	TRBV7-9	TGTGCCAGCCAGGGACCAGCCACCGGGGAGCTGTTTTTT	CASQGPATGELFF
NA	TRBJ2-2	NA	TRBV9	TGTGCCAGCAGCCACGGAACCGGGGAGCTGTTTTTT	CASSHGTGELFF
many	TRBJ1-2	TRBD1	TRBV6-5	TGTGCCAGCAGCCCAGCACGGGACAGCACTAACTATGGCTACACCTTC	CASSPARDSTNYGYTF
NA	TRBJ2-7	NA	TRBV7-9	TGTGCCAGCAGCCCCCCTGCGAAAACCTACGAGCAGTACTTC	CASSPPAKTYEQYF
many	TRBJ2-5	NA	TRBV2	TGTGCCAGCGACCCCGAGTACCAAGAGACCCAGTACTTC	CASDPEYQETQYF
few	TRBJ2-1	NA	TRBV11-2	TGTGCCAGCAGCTCACATAACGGGAATGAGCAGTTCTTC	CASSSHNGNEQFF
many	TRBJ1-1	NA	TRBV7-6	TGTGCCAGCAGCTGGGGACTCGGAACCTACACTGAAGCTTTCTTT	CASSWGLGTYTEAFF
NA	TRBJ2-7	NA	TRBV5-4	TGTGCCAGCAGCCCCCCGGGGGCCACCTACGAGCAGTACTTC	CASSPPGATYEQYF
few	TRBJ2-3	NA	TRBV12-3/TRBV12-4	TGTGCCAGCAGTTTAGTAACTGCGATTACGCAGTATTTT	CASSLVTAITQYF
NA	TRBJ1-4	TRBD1	TRBV4-1	TGCGCCAGCAGCCAAGAGACAGGGAATAATGAAAAACTGTTTTTT	CASSQETGNNEKLFF
NA	TRBJ2-1	NA	TRBV29-1	TGCAGCGTTGAAGATCATAGGAGGGACTCCTACAATGAGCAGTTCTTC	CSVEDHRRDSYNEQFF
few	TRBJ1-5	NA	TRBV19	TGTGCCAGTAGCCCCGGACGGGTCAATCAGCCCCAGCATTTT	CASSPGRVNQPQHF